This TCR beta chain is from a study of blood T cell repertoires in COVID-19. Study overall: There were acute and convalescent COVID-19 samples, and they came from the United States, Italy and Spain.

Germline CDR1 is SGHRS and CDR2 is YFSETQ. V gave up 3 bases and J gave up 4 bases; unmatched junction bases: 1. The CDR3 has 13 amino acids. In the original analysis: Amplifying reference gene primers gave estimates of nucleated cell counts. Using immunoSEQ multiplex PCR, the repertoire was profiled, and TCRdb retains in-frame clones only, with some absent. V and J calls plus clone size are reproduced from that table; the DNA served to infer D and trimming. Here the sample spans a few hundred thousand clones, about 90% being singletons. Seattle patients were enrolled while actively infected and followed longitudinally.

The genes are TRBV5-1 and TRBJ1-1, with 9 bases matching TRBD1. The sequenced sample consisted of peripheral blood. The source of this sequence is a woman aged 55 to 70 with COVID-19, enrolled during active disease. The CDR3 nucleotides are TGCGCCAGCAGCTCGACAGGGGGCACTGAAGCTTTCTTT. Amino acid sequence: CASSSTGGTEAFF.